The rows below give T cell receptor beta chains drawn from one sample of a study of cytomegalovirus exposure and HLA in healthy donors. Produced via immunoSEQ multiplex PCR; TCRdb's table is partial and in-frame only. This table has 150,000 to 200,000 clones, approximately 85% appearing once. The source material was PBMCs. The receptors were sampled from a girl aged 10 to 17 in good health and CMV-seropositive. The CDR3 runs from the conserved cysteine through the conserved F or W. D genes are given only for firm matches. Clone size is shown for a subset of rows, as once, few, many or a class of expanded clone.

V	J	D	size	DNA	CDR3
TRBV6-1	TRBJ1-5	.	.	TGTGCCAGCAGTGAAATCCGGGGGAGAAGTCAGCCCCAGCATTTT	CASSEIRGRSQPQHF
TRBV6-5	TRBJ2-5	.	.	TGTGCCAGCAGTTACGTACTCGGGGAGACCCAGTACTTC	CASSYVLGETQYF
TRBV11-2	TRBJ2-2	.	.	TGTGCCAGCAGCCAAGGACAGAAGATCACCGGGGAGCTGTTTTTT	CASSQGQKITGELFF
TRBV7-6	TRBJ2-1	TRBD2	.	TGTGCCAGCAGCGCGGGACTAGCGGGAACCTACAATGAGCAGTTCTTC	CASSAGLAGTYNEQFF
TRBV6-1	TRBJ1-1	TRBD1	.	TGTGCCAGCTACCCGGGGACAGGCCTGTTCTCTGAAGCTTTCTTT	CASYPGTGLFSEAFF
TRBV7-9	TRBJ2-1	.	.	TGTTCCAGCAGCGCCCAGGGGGGCTCGAGCTACAATGAGCAGTTCTTC	CSSSAQGGSSYNEQFF
TRBV7-3	TRBJ1-4	.	.	TGTGCCAGCAGCTTATCCGGGGGGTTTAATGAAAAACTGTTTTTT	CASSLSGGFNEKLFF
TRBV2	TRBJ2-5	TRBD2	.	TGTGCCAGCAGTATAGCGGGGGCGCACCAAGAGACCCAGTACTTC	CASSIAGAHQETQYF
TRBV19	TRBJ1-1	.	few	TGTGCCAGTAGTATATCCGGGTTGTTTCGGGACACTGAAGCTTTCTTT	CASSISGLFRDTEAFF
TRBV5-1	TRBJ2-5	TRBD2	.	TGCGCCAGCAGCTTGGGACCTAGCGGGGAAGAGACCCAGTACTTC	CASSLGPSGEETQYF
TRBV5-6	TRBJ2-7	TRBD1	.	TGTGCCAGCAGCTTCGGGACAGCCTACGAGCAGTACTTC	CASSFGTAYEQYF
TRBV10-1	TRBJ1-2	.	.	TGCGCCAGCAGTGTATTGGAGGTTAGTGACTATGGCTACACCTTC	CASSVLEVSDYGYTF
TRBV11-2	TRBJ2-7	TRBD1	once	TGTGCCAGCAGGGACAGGCTCTACGAGCAGTACTTC	CASRDRLYEQYF
TRBV14	TRBJ1-5	.	.	TGTGCCAGCAGCCTCGACAGGCTCGAAAATCAGCCCCAGCATTTT	CASSLDRLENQPQHF
TRBV2	TRBJ1-2	.	.	TGTGCCAGCAGTGAGACGCCGGGCTATGGCTACACCTTC	CASSETPGYGYTF
TRBV27	TRBJ1-2	TRBD1	once	TGTGCCAGCAGTTCCCTGACCGGGACAGGTGGAGGGGTAGGTTTGGGCTACACCTTC	CASSSLTGTGGGVGLGYTF
TRBV7-9	TRBJ1-1	TRBD1	.	TGTGCCAGCAGTTTCGCAGGGGGCGAGACTGAAGCTTTCTTT	CASSFAGGETEAFF
TRBV6-5	TRBJ1-5	TRBD1	.	TGTGCCAGCAGACCCGACAGGGGGTTAAATCAGCCCCAGCATTTT	CASRPDRGLNQPQHF
TRBV7-9	TRBJ1-1	.	.	TGTGCCAGCAGCTTAATGGGTCAGGGAAACACTGAAGCTTTCTTT	CASSLMGQGNTEAFF
TRBV11-3	TRBJ2-3	TRBD2	.	TGTGCCAGCAGCTCCACCGGGACTACGGGAACAGATACGCAGTATTTT	CASSSTGTTGTDTQYF
TRBV9	TRBJ1-1	.	.	TGTGCCAGCAGCGTAGGGGCAGGCCGGATGAACACTGAAGCTTTCTTT	CASSVGAGRMNTEAFF
TRBV5-1	TRBJ1-1	.	.	TGCGCCAGCAGCTTGATGGGCCAGAGGAACACTGAAGCTTTCTTT	CASSLMGQRNTEAFF
TRBV10-2	TRBJ1-1	.	few	TGCGCCAGCAGTGATGGGCTACGGATAAACACTGAAGCTTTCTTT	CASSDGLRINTEAFF
TRBV12-1	TRBJ1-1	.	.	TGTGCCAGCAGCTTTCTAGAAGAAGGGGGCCGCTTGTTCACTGAGGCTTTCTTT	CASSFLEEGGRLFTEAFF
TRBV5-5	TRBJ1-2	.	.	TGTGCCAGCAGCGTGGGAGGACATGAATTTCCCACCTTC	CASSVGGHEFPTF
TRBV6-6	TRBJ2-5	TRBD1	few	TGTGCCAGCAGGACCCACGGGACAGCCCAAGAGACCCAGTACTTC	CASRTHGTAQETQYF
TRBV5-6	TRBJ1-4	TRBD1	.	TGTGCCAGCAGCCCGGGGGTCAGGGGGCTCGAAAAACTGTTTTTT	CASSPGVRGLEKLFF
TRBV28	TRBJ2-7	.	.	TGTGCCAGCAGTTTAGTCACAGGGCGCGCCTACGAGCAGTACTTC	CASSLVTGRAYEQYF
TRBV7-8	TRBJ2-2	.	.	TGTGCCAGCAGCCCAGTCCCAGCAGGGATCGTCACCGGGGAGCTGTTTTTT	CASSPVPAGIVTGELFF
TRBV30	TRBJ1-1	.	.	TGTGCCTGGAGTGTACCGGGGAGGGGTACTGAAGCTTTCTTT	CAWSVPGRGTEAFF
TRBV19	TRBJ1-1	.	.	TGTGCCAGTTCTCTTGTTCAGGTGAACACTGAAGCTTTCTTT	CASSLVQVNTEAFF
TRBV7-9	TRBJ2-1	TRBD1	.	TGTGCCAGCATCCTCCCGAGGGACAGGGGTTCCTACAATGAGCAGTTCTTC	CASILPRDRGSYNEQFF
TRBV29-1	TRBJ2-7	.	.	TGCAGCGTCGACGGGCAGGGTTCTTACGAGCAGTACTTC	CSVDGQGSYEQYF
TRBV5-8	TRBJ1-2	TRBD1	.	TGTGCCAGCAGCTTGGGGGACAGGGCGGCCGCCTATGGCTACACCTTC	CASSLGDRAAAYGYTF
TRBV29-1	TRBJ1-1	TRBD1	.	TGCAGCGTGGGTGGGACAGGCCGTTTGAACACTGAAGCTTTCTTT	CSVGGTGRLNTEAFF
TRBV2	TRBJ1-2	.	.	TGTGCCAGCCCCCAGGTGGGGGGGGCCCTCCCCTATGGCTACACCTTC	CASPQVGGALPYGYTF
TRBV7-7	TRBJ2-1	.	.	TGTGCTAGCAGCTTAATAGGACAAAACAATGAGCAGTTCTTC	CASSLIGQNNEQFF
TRBV15	TRBJ2-5	.	.	TGTGCCACCAGCAGAGGGGCAGCCCTGGAGACCCAGTACTTC	CATSRGAALETQYF
TRBV5-5	TRBJ1-4	TRBD1	.	TGTGCCAGCAGCTTGACGGGACAGGGGGTGTACGAAAAACTGTTTTTT	CASSLTGQGVYEKLFF
TRBV5-1	TRBJ2-7	.	.	TGCGCCAGCAGCCCAGAACCAGGGAATCGCGAGCAGTACTTC	CASSPEPGNREQYF
TRBV6-5	TRBJ1-5	.	.	TGTGCCAGCAGTCAAGGGGCTCGGCCCCAGCATTTT	CASSQGARPQHF
TRBV27	TRBJ1-2	.	.	TGTGCCAGCAGTTTATCGCCTGGAGGGGATGACTATGGCTACACCTTC	CASSLSPGGDDYGYTF